The 19 T cell receptor beta chains below come from one sample, sequenced in a study of cytomegalovirus exposure and HLA in healthy donors. The study ran its PCR with 60 Vbeta and 13 Jbeta primers. Sequenced by immunoSEQ multiplex PCR; TCRdb stores in-frame clones only, minus some. The sample lists 160,000 or so clones; 80% to 90% were seen once. Source material: PBMCs. The receptors originated from a woman between 18 and 29 years old in good health and CMV-seropositive.

The chain is built from TRBV19 and TRBJ2-7, with 7 bases fitting TRBD1. Trimming removed 0 bases from V and 3 bases from J; junction bases left unmatched: 11. CDR3 length equals 17 residues. CDR1 is LNHDA, CDR2 SQIVND, per germline (reference sequence). CDR3 coding DNA: TGTGCCAGTAGTATAGATCTGGAGACTGACAGGGACTACGAGCAGTACTTC. Protein: CASSIDLETDRDYEQYF.

V gene TRBV27 combines with J gene TRBJ2-3; 9 nucleotides line up with TRBD2. The germline CDR1 and CDR2 sequences are MNHEY and SMNVEV (reference sequence). With V trimmed by 6 bases and J by 3 bases, 13 bases remained unmatched. This CDR3 spans 17 amino acids. The CDR3 DNA reads TGTGCCAGCAGCTTTGGGACACCTAGCGGGATGACAGATACGCAGTATTTT. It yields the protein CASSFGTPSGMTDTQYF.

Turning to this clone: One end of the junction is discordant with germline, which a read error may explain. V and J are TRBV4-3 and TRBJ2-6; D is perhaps TRBD1 (5 bases). The CDR3 is 19 residues long. Germline lookup yields CDR1 LGHNA and CDR2 YSLEER. Here the CDR3 reads CASSQDLGSKPSGANVLAF. The CDR3 DNA is TGCGCCAGCAGCCAAGATCTGGGCTCCAAACCCTCTGGGGCCAACGTCCTGGCTTTC.

V is TRBV5-6 and J is TRBJ2-5; 9 nucleotides agree with TRBD2. The CDR3 runs 15 residues. Looked up from germline, CDR1 is SGHDT and CDR2 is YYEEEE. The ends lost 3 bases at V and 2 bases at J; junction bases unmatched: 5. As DNA, the CDR3 is TGTGCCAGCAGCTACCTTAGCGGGGGTCAAGAGACCCAGTACTTC. This codes for CASSYLSGGQETQYF.

This clone showed up just once. The chain is built from TRBV14 and TRBJ2-1, with TRBD2 matching over 8 bases. J gave up 9 bases and V 6 bases, and 19 bases lay outside the gene matches. CDR3 length: 17 residues. CDR1 is SGHDN and CDR2 is FVKESK in the germline V gene. Here the CDR3 DNA reads TGTGCCAGCAGTCTTACCAACCTAGCGGGTGGGGCCGTTGAGCAGTTCTTC. This translates into CASSLTNLAGGAVEQFF.

The rearrangement links TRBV7-8 to TRBJ1-5; the match to TRBD1 covers 8 bases. The V and J ends lost 5 bases and 0 bases, in that order; junction bases with no gene match: 9. CDR3 length: 17 amino acids. In germline, CDR1 is SGHVS, CDR2 FQNEAQ. CDR3 residues: CASSRTGGRYSNQPQHF. DNA for the CDR3: TGTGCCAGCAGCCGAACAGGGGGGCGATATAGCAATCAGCCCCAGCATTTT.

This chain connects TRBV2 to TRBJ2-5, with 12 bases matching TRBD1. J was trimmed by 7 bases and V by 7 bases; bases with no gene match: 7. The V gene's germline CDR1 is SNHLY and CDR2 FYNNEI. The CDR3 totals 14 residues. Here the CDR3 DNA reads TGTGCCAGCATTAGGGACAGGGGGCAGGGGACCCAGTACTTC. Amino acid sequence: CASIRDRGQGTQYF.

J is TRBJ2-7 and V is TRBV28; 7 bases fit TRBD1. The CDR3 has 17 residues. J lost 0 bases, V lost 6 bases, and 14 bases had no gene match. Germline V gives CDR1 MDHEN, CDR2 SYDVKM. This CDR3 reads CASRPLIGTVGSYEQYF. The CDR3 DNA reads TGTGCCAGCAGGCCTTTAATAGGGACAGTGGGCTCCTACGAGCAGTACTTC.

The chain has TRBV2 and TRBJ1-2; D is perhaps TRBD1 (6 bases). The CDR3 consists of 13 residues. Looked up from germline, CDR1 is SNHLY and CDR2 is FYNNEI. Deletions cut 8 bases from V and 5 bases from J, with 15 bases between. CDR3 bases: TGTGCCAGCCGACAGGCCCCCCAATATGGCTACACCTTC. Translation gives CASRQAPQYGYTF.

The chain links TRBV15 to TRBJ2-4; 9 bases agree with TRBD1. CDR3 length equals 14 residues. The germline CDR1 and CDR2 sequences are LNHNV and YYDKDF (reference sequence). J gave up 7 bases and V 5 bases, and 6 bases lay outside the gene matches. The CDR3 DNA sequence: TGTGCCACCAGCCCGGACAGGGGCACCAACATTCAGTACTTC. It encodes CATSPDRGTNIQYF.

The chain combines TRBV18 with TRBJ1-1; 9 positions agree with TRBD1. Germline-derived CDR1 and CDR2 are KGHSH and LQKENI. The CDR3 runs 14 residues. V gave up 3 bases and J gave up 5 bases; unmatched junction bases: 4. CDR3 DNA: TGTGCCAGCTCACCGACAGGGGGAGGGACTGAAGCTTTCTTT. This codes for CASSPTGGGTEAFF.

This rearrangement joins TRBV29-1 to TRBJ1-2, with 10 bases lining up with TRBD1. V dropped 5 bases and J dropped 4; count of bases not matched to a gene: 10. This CDR3 is 15 amino acids long. Germline CDR1 is SQVTM and CDR2 is ANQGSEA. The CDR3 sequence is CSVSRGTGVGYGYTF. For the CDR3, the DNA is TGCAGCGTTTCCCGGGGGACAGGGGTTGGCTATGGCTACACCTTC.

The chain carries TRBV5-1 and TRBJ2-5, with 8 bases identical to TRBD2. The CDR3 covers 15 residues. CDR1 is SGHRS, CDR2 YFSETQ, per germline. Trimming cost V 0 bases and J 5 bases; bases outside gene matches: 6. The CDR3 loop is CASSLASGGGETQYF. The CDR3 bases are TGCGCCAGCAGCTTGGCGAGCGGGGGAGGGGAGACCCAGTACTTC. The entire variable domain, with the rest obtained from reference TRBV5-1 and TRBJ2-5, is as follows: KAGVTQTPRYLIKTRGQQVTLSCSPISGHRSVSWYQQTPGQGLQFLFEYFSETQRNKGNFPGRFSGRQFSNSRSEMNVSTLELGDSALYLCASSLASGGGETQYFGPGTRLLVL.

This rearrangement joins TRBV6-5 to TRBJ2-7; no reliable D call. V was clipped by 2 bases and J by 6 bases, with 5 bases between them. Germline V gene data show CDR1 as MNHEY and CDR2 as SVGAGI. CDR3 size: 11 residues. In DNA, the CDR3 is TGTGCCAGCAGTTACGGCATCGAGCAGTACTTC. Translating it yields CASSYGIEQYF.

V usage is TRBV10-3 and J usage is TRBJ2-2; D may be TRBD2 (5 bases). V lost 8 bases, J lost 0 bases, and 10 bases lay in between. This CDR3 spans 14 amino acids. In germline, CDR1 is ENHRY, CDR2 SYGVKD. DNA for the CDR3: TGTGCCATCGCAGCGGACGCGAACACCGGGGAGCTGTTTTTT. Encoded protein: CAIAADANTGELFF.

The rearrangement joins TRBV9 to TRBJ2-1; D is unclear. The CDR3 runs to 12 residues. V was trimmed by 4 bases and J by 6 bases, leaving 8 bases between them. Germline lookup yields CDR1 SGDLS and CDR2 YYNGEE. As DNA, the CDR3 is TGTGCCAGCAGCCAACGAGTCAATGAGCAGTTCTTC. As protein: CASSQRVNEQFF.

This rearrangement joins TRBV6-5 to TRBJ2-5; the D gene is possibly TRBD2 (5 bases). Germline CDR1 and CDR2: MNHEY and SVGAGI. The CDR3 is 11 amino acids. V was shortened by 6 bases and J by 9 bases, with 11 bases between the two germline ends. CDR3 residues: CASSQGGPQYF. CDR3 in DNA: TGTGCCAGCAGCCAAGGCGGGCCCCAGTACTTC.

The J gene is TRBJ1-5, the V gene TRBV4-1, with TRBD1 as a possible D gene (5 bases). V lost 1 base and J lost 0, with 10 bases in between. This CDR3 has 16 residues. Germline V gene sequence: CDR1 MGHRA, CDR2 YSYEKL. The CDR3 sequence: CASSQGWGDSNQPQHF. DNA of the CDR3: TGCGCCAGCAGCCAAGGATGGGGGGATAGCAATCAGCCCCAGCATTTT.

V gene TRBV2 combines with J gene TRBJ2-2; D remains unclear. Germline lookup yields CDR1 SNHLY and CDR2 FYNNEI. The CDR3 loop spans 14 amino acids. The V gene lost 4 bases and the J gene lost 0 bases, with 6 bases spanning the gap. CDR3 sequence (DNA): TGTGCCAGCAGTGGACACCCGAACACCGGGGAGCTGTTTTTT. It translates to CASSGHPNTGELFF.